The present TCR beta chain was sequenced within a study of blood T cell repertoires in COVID-19. On the study more broadly: From the United States, Italy and Spain came samples of acute and convalescent COVID-19. PBMCs, B-cell-depleted T cells, or T cells provided the cDNA or gDNA that made up the material.

Original processing notes: Using reference gene primer amplification, nucleated cell counts were estimated. Libraries were prepared by immunoSEQ multiplex PCR; TCRdb keeps only in-frame clonotypes and omits some of them. The DNA was the basis for D and trimming; V, J and clone size are from that table. There are some 170,000 clones in the sample; over 80% occur only once, and 9.1% lies in the top ten. Germline V gene sequence: CDR1 LGHNA, CDR2 YSLEER. The CDR3 has 14 amino acids. V was pared by 4 bases and J by 4 bases, with 13 bases between. This receptor was taken from a woman at least 80 years old with active or convalescent COVID-19. The material sequenced was peripheral blood. The chain employs TRBV4-3 and TRBJ1-1; D is perhaps TRBD1 (6 bases). The CDR3 DNA reads TGCGCCAGCAGCCCCCTTACAGGGCCCACTGAAGCTTTCTTT. Translated: CASSPLTGPTEAFF.